This TCR beta chain was recovered during a study of T cells expressing NK-cell markers. Study summary: Most of the eight sequenced donors tested HCMV-seropositive; one tested seronegative.

Study-level findings and limits: Dominant NKG2C+ clonotypes were found to form roughly 1.0-7.0% of CD8+ T cells in six donors.

UMIs were included in TCR beta cDNA generated by 5'RACE template switching. For each CDR3 protein, TCRdb gives one entry from its re-call of the 5' RACE reads, without DNA. The sample features approximately 550,000 distinct CDR3 sequences, with 3% to 4.5% in its top ten. There are 14 residues in the CDR3. The germline CDR1 and CDR2 sequences are SGHRS and YFSETQ. As regards this clonotype: Antigen unknown.

Specimen: blood T cells: a sorted CD56 or NKG2C T cell subset, CD4+ or CD8+ T cells, or bulk PBMC T cells (not recorded which). This TCR came from a man younger than 35 in good health. The chain links TRBV5-1 to TRBJ2-3. The CDR3 sequence is CASRMESGTDTQYF. The full variable domain, in which reference TRBV5-1 and TRBJ2-3 provide the parts outside the CDR3, is KAGVTQTPRYLIKTRGQQVTLSCSPISGHRSVSWYQQTPGQGLQFLFEYFSETQRNKGNFPGRFSGRQFSNSRSEMNVSTLELGDSALYLCASRMESGTDTQYFGPGTRLTVL.